This TCR beta chain is from a study of T cells after posttransplantation cyclophosphamide. The data were produced by immunoSEQ multiplex PCR, yet TCRdb's version contains in-frame clones alone and is incomplete. The sample shows under 20,000 clones, none of them appearing just once. Trimming shortened V by 0 bases and J by 3 bases, and 18 bases separated the two germline ends. This CDR3 region has 18 residues. Germline V CDR1 and CDR2: SGHVS, FNYEAQ. Cyclophosphamide on days +3 and +4 followed busulfan-fludarabine conditioning and a marrow graft. This clone appeared many times. Sequencing used PBMCs, obtained after allogeneic stem cell transplant with posttransplant cyclophosphamide. The TCR was taken from a female patient between 25 and 45 years old who received an allogeneic stem cell transplant from a related donor, was CMV-positive, and had no GVHD. Some of the T cells may derive from the graft donor. The chain links TRBV7-6 to TRBJ1-5; D remains unclear. The CDR3 DNA reads TGTGCCAGCAGCTTAGCGCTCCCAGGCCGAGTCTTCAATCAGCCCCAGCATTTT. It is translated as CASSLALPGRVFNQPQHF.